This T cell receptor (beta chain) was sequenced in a study of a mutant IDH1 vaccine in newly diagnosed glioma. For the study at large: V12 took place at week 35, and V13 at week 47. Study-wide points: Detectable vaccine-induced immune responses arose in 80% to 95% of patients.

The time point was: week 47, end of study. What each vaccine dose contained was 300 ug of mutant IDH1 20-mer peptide, accompanied by topical imiquimod. New WHO grade 3 or 4 astrocytomas that were IDH1-mutant and ATRX-lost had been found in donors. TCRdb keeps only in-frame clones here, not all; method: immunoSEQ multiplex PCR. The sample includes roughly 51,000 clones, approximately 84% seen only once; the top ten take 3.5% to 4.5%. Germline V gene sequence: CDR1 MNHEY, CDR2 SMNVEV (reference sequence). The V and J ends lost 0 bases and 2 bases respectively, with 17 bases between them. The CDR3 has 17 residues. Comments on this clone: Its matching antigen is unknown.

Sequencing used PBMCs, obtained from a glioma patient whose treatment included an IDH1 peptide vaccine. The J gene is TRBJ2-7, the V gene TRBV27, with D unclear. This clonotype originated in a woman in her 30s with glioma. Some clones in this sample may be carry-over from other donors' samples. The CDR3 DNA follows: TGTGCCAGCAGTTTATCCTTTTCGGCAGGCTTACCCTACGAGCAGTACTTC. The encoded protein is CASSLSFSAGLPYEQYF.